The 16 T cell receptor beta chains below all came from one sample that was sequenced in a study of blood T cell repertoires in COVID-19. Assay used: immunoSEQ multiplex PCR; TCRdb lists only in-frame clones, some missing. The data contain about 260,000 clones, roughly 86% of them seen just once; the ten biggest clones take up approximately 2.2%. Sequencing was carried out using peripheral blood. The receptor source for this set is a woman in her forties or fifties with acute or convalescent COVID-19.

This chain links TRBV18 with TRBJ1-2, with TRBD1 matching over 8 bases. The J segment lost 6 bases and the V segment lost 5 bases, leaving 5 bases of the junction unmatched. The CDR3 has 13 residues. From germline, CDR1 is KGHSH and CDR2 LQKENI. CDR3: CASSKDRVDGYTF. CDR3 nucleotide sequence: TGTGCCAGCTCAAAGGACAGGGTCGATGGCTACACCTTC.

The genes are TRBV28 and TRBJ1-5; no definite D call. Germline lookup yields CDR1 MDHEN and CDR2 SYDVKM. V lost 5 bases and J 6 bases, leaving 14 bases between the germline ends. This CDR3 has 14 residues. The CDR3 DNA follows: TGTGCCAGCAGTCCACGACGACTGGGTCAGCCCCAGCATTTT. Translated: CASSPRRLGQPQHF.

This chain joins TRBV29-1 and TRBJ2-4; 7 bases map to TRBD1. This CDR3 comprises 10 residues. With V trimmed by 1 base and J by 13 bases, 1 base remained unmatched. CDR1 is SQVTM and CDR2 is ANQGSEA in the germline V gene. In nucleotides, the CDR3 is TGCAGCGTTGAAGCCAGGGGGCAGTACTTC. It codes for CSVEARGQYF.

The gene calls are TRBV30 and TRBJ2-1; D not resolved. Per the germline V gene, CDR1 is GTSNPN and CDR2 is SVGIG (reference sequence). V was trimmed by 1 base and J by 9 bases, leaving 10 bases between them. This CDR3 contains 12 residues. CDR3 loop: CAWSGSVFEQFF. The CDR3 DNA sequence: TGTGCCTGGAGTGGTTCAGTCTTTGAGCAGTTCTTC. Looking up the rest from reference TRBV30 and TRBJ2-1 gives the full variable domain: SQTIHQWPATLVQPVGSPLSLECTVEGTSNPNLYWYRQAAGRGLQLLFYSVGIGQISSEVPQNLSASRPQDRQFILSSKKLLLSDSGFYLCAWSGSVFEQFFGPGTRLTVL.

There are a few counts of this clone. The chain joins TRBV29-1 to TRBJ1-1; D call uncertain. This CDR3 contains 15 residues. Trimming pared 4 bases from V and 4 bases from J, leaving 19 bases between. Looked up from germline, CDR1 is SQVTM and CDR2 is ANQGSEA. The CDR3 sequence: CSVGNPEGRSTEAFF. The CDR3 bases are TGCAGCGTTGGGAACCCGGAGGGAAGGAGCACTGAAGCTTTCTTT. The complete variable domain, with remaining parts taken from reference TRBV29-1 and TRBJ1-1, reads SAVISQKPSRDICQRGTSLTIQCQVDSQVTMMFWYRQQPGQSLTLIATANQGSEATYESGFVIDKFPISRPNLTFSTLTVSNMSPEDSSIYLCSVGNPEGRSTEAFFGQGTRLTVV.

This chain connects TRBV28 to TRBJ1-2; no reliable D call. V lost 6 bases, J lost 4 bases, and 12 bases lay in between. Germline lookup yields CDR1 MDHEN and CDR2 SYDVKM. This CDR3 is 13 amino acids long. CDR3 loop: CASSEEPGYGYTF. In nucleotides, the CDR3 is TGTGCCAGCAGCGAAGAGCCCGGCTATGGCTACACCTTC.

This clone was counted once. This chain joins TRBV6-2 or TRBV6-3 and TRBJ2-1; 15 bases line up with TRBD2. CDR3 length: 15 residues. The ends lost 6 bases at V and 7 bases at J; junction bases unmatched: 4. Germline CDR1 MNHEY, CDR2 SVGEGT. The CDR3 is CASSTGTSGRNEQFF. The CDR3 DNA sequence: TGTGCCAGCAGCACCGGGACTAGCGGGAGGAATGAGCAGTTCTTC.

Concerning this clone itself: This specimen includes other DNA sequences encoding the same CDR3. The rearrangement uses TRBV18 and TRBJ2-1; TRBD2 matches at 7 bases. J gave up 3 bases and V 0 bases, and 5 bases lay outside the gene matches. This CDR3 comprises 16 residues. The germline CDR1 and CDR2 sequences are KGHSH and LQKENI. CDR3 sequence: CASSPPGGSSYNEQFF. The CDR3 bases are TGTGCCAGCTCACCACCGGGAGGGAGTAGCTACAATGAGCAGTTCTTC.

V gene TRBV5-1 combines with J gene TRBJ2-7; no clear D gene. The CDR3 contains 11 residues. Germline V gene lookup returns CDR1 SGHRS and CDR2 YFSETQ. Trimming stripped 3 bases from V and 6 bases from J, with 7 bases between. The CDR3 DNA sequence: TGCGCCAGCAGCTCCCCCTCCGAGCAGTACTTC. Its translation: CASSSPSEQYF.

The chain links TRBV6-7 to TRBJ1-1; D possibly corresponds to TRBD1 (5 bases). TRBV6-7 is an ORF, with its function uncertain. The CDR3 sequence is 17 residues long. Trimming removed 1 base at V and 1 base at J, with 16 bases between. CDR3 coding DNA: TGTGCCAGCAGTTACTGGTGGCCGACAGAGACGAACACTGAAGCTTTCTTT. Protein: CASSYWWPTETNTEAFF.

The chain recombines TRBV28 with TRBJ2-7; D may be TRBD2 (5 bases). This CDR3 comprises 14 residues. The V gene's germline CDR1 is MDHEN and CDR2 SYDVKM. V was clipped by 7 bases and J by 0 bases, with 13 bases between them. The CDR3 here is CASNDRGYSYEQYF. CDR3 nucleotide sequence: TGTGCCAGCAATGACCGGGGATACTCCTACGAGCAGTACTTC.

The genes are TRBV9 and TRBJ2-7; maybe TRBD2 (6 bases). Germline loops: CDR1 SGDLS, CDR2 YYNGEE. This CDR3 has 15 amino acids. V was shortened by 2 bases and J by 6 bases, with 18 bases between the two germline ends. In DNA, the CDR3 is TGTGCCAGCAGCGTGGGGATGTGGGAGGAAGGCGAGCAGTACTTC. Translation gives CASSVGMWEEGEQYF.

The chain combines TRBV2 with TRBJ1-5; perhaps TRBD1 as D (5 bases). The V end was cut by 8 bases, the J end by 4 bases, with 12 bases between. The CDR3 has 13 amino acids. CDR1 is SNHLY, CDR2 FYNNEI, per germline. The CDR3 protein is CASDFGGNQPQHF. The CDR3 DNA reads as TGTGCCAGCGACTTCGGGGGGAATCAGCCCCAGCATTTT.

The chain links TRBV5-1 to TRBJ1-2, with TRBD1 identical over 10 bases. CDR3 length equals 15 residues. Germline lookup yields CDR1 SGHRS and CDR2 YFSETQ. With V trimmed by 3 bases and J by 3 bases, 5 bases remained unmatched. Written as DNA, the CDR3 is TGCGCCAGCAGCTCCCGACAGGGGGCGGACTATGGCTACACCTTC. Its translation: CASSSRQGADYGYTF.

The chain joins TRBV18 to TRBJ2-3; TRBD2 matches at 11 bases. Trimming took 5 bases from V and 2 from J; bases not matched to a gene: 6. CDR3 length: 16 amino acids. CDR1 is KGHSH, CDR2 LQKENI, per germline. The CDR3 DNA follows: TGTGCCAGCTCATCCTTACTAGCGGGAGCCACAGATACGCAGTATTTT. It encodes CASSSLLAGATDTQYF.

This clone was seen only once. J is TRBJ1-1 and V is TRBV6-4; D is perhaps TRBD1 (6 bases). Germline V gives CDR1 MRHNA, CDR2 SNTAGT. V shed 4 bases and J shed 3 bases, with 9 bases lying between them. The CDR3 is 13 amino acids. CDR3 protein: CASSAGAYTEAFF. The DNA of the CDR3 is TGTGCCAGCAGTGCAGGGGCCTACACTGAAGCTTTCTTT.